What follows are 15 T cell receptor beta chains derived from one specimen sequenced in a study of tumor and adjacent non-tumor tissue in lung cancer. This sample's RNA came from whole unsorted tissue. The normal lung tissue was taken more than 3 cm from the tumor edge. TCRbeta libraries were built with three rounds of nested PCR, modified from ARM-PCR. Using its own MiXCR run on the multiplex PCR reads, TCRdb lists one record per CDR3 protein. The sample comprises 90,000 to 120,000 distinct CDR3 sequences, roughly two thirds of which are singletons, and roughly 19% rests with the top ten. The sequenced sample was distant non-tumor lung tissue. These receptors were collected from a man younger than 45 with non-small cell lung cancer.

This clonotype has only one observation. Germline and junction disagree at one end, which may indicate a read error. The chain links TRBV12-3 or TRBV12-4 to TRBJ1-2; no reliable D call. CDR3 length: 13 amino acids. This CDR3 is CASSLVLLDGHTF. The CDR3 coding sequence is TGTGCCAGCAGTTTAGTGCTGTTGGATGGCCACACCTTC.

By proportion, this clonotype is medium-sized. The chain uses TRBV12-3 or TRBV12-4 and TRBJ1-2; D gene ambiguous. The V gene lost 1 base and the J gene lost 4 bases, with 4 bases spanning the gap. The length of the CDR3 is 12 residues. CDR3 residues: CASSLGLYGYTF. In DNA, the CDR3 is TGTGCCAGCAGTTTAGGACTCTATGGCTACACCTTC.

As concerns this clonotype: This sequence may be a read error, since a much larger clone differs from it by one base. This chain uses TRBV6-2 or TRBV6-3 with TRBJ2-7, with no clear D. The CDR3 extends over 15 amino acids. Germline values: CDR1 MNHEY, CDR2 SVGEGT. Here the CDR3 reads CASSYSTRNLYDQYF. The CDR3 nucleotides read TGTGCCAGCAGTTACTCGACCAGGAACCTTTACGACCAGTACTTC.

The chain uses TRBV11-3 and TRBJ2-1; D is ambiguous. The CDR3 runs to 13 residues. The V gene lost 5 bases and the J gene lost 9 bases, with 14 bases spanning the gap. Per germline, CDR1 SGHNT and CDR2 YENEEA. The CDR3 protein is CASSPPSSSEQFF. The CDR3 nucleotides read TGTGCCAGCAGCCCCCCGAGTAGCAGTGAGCAGTTCTTC.

The V and J genes are TRBV19 and TRBJ2-7; TRBD2 agrees at 12 bases. Germline V CDR1 and CDR2: LNHDA, SQIVND (reference sequence). The CDR3 length is 14 residues. Unmatched junction bases numbered 5, after V lost 10 bases and J lost 1 base. The CDR3 spells CATKTSGGSYEQYF. The DNA for the CDR3 is TGTGCCACTAAAACTAGCGGGGGGTCCTACGAGCAGTACTTC.

On this clonotype: At one boundary the junction diverges from the germline segment, which might be a read error. The chain recombines TRBV11-1 with TRBJ2-3; D not certain. This CDR3 has 13 amino acids. CDR1 and CDR2 (germline): SGHAT, FQDESV (reference sequence). The CDR3 loop reads CASGFSVEDTQYF. The CDR3 DNA follows: TGTGCCAGCGGCTTCAGTGTTGAAGATACGCAGTATTTT.

On this clonotype: An end of the junction differs from the germline gene, which may be a read error. The genes are TRBV20-1 and TRBJ2-7, with 9 bases fitting TRBD1. Germline V lookup: CDR1 DFQATT, CDR2 SNEGSKA (reference sequence). The length of the CDR3 is 13 residues. The CDR3 bases are TGCAGAGCTAAGACAGGGGGGACCTACGAGCAGTACTTC. Protein sequence: CRAKTGGTYEQYF.

In its sample, this clonotype was seen a few times. V is TRBV30 and J is TRBJ1-6, with D unclear. V gave up 3 bases and J gave up 6 bases, with 9 bases separating them. Germline CDR1 GTSNPN, CDR2 SVGIG (reference sequence). This CDR3 spans 13 amino acids. As DNA, the CDR3 is TGTGCCTGGAGCGGCGGAGGTAATTCACCCCTCCACTTT. Translated, it gives CAWSGGGNSPLHF.

Note on this clonotype: A junction end diverges from the germline sequence, so it may reflect a read error. The chain links TRBV6-5 to TRBJ1-1; 7 bases fit TRBD1. The CDR3 runs to 15 residues. Per germline, CDR1 MNHEY and CDR2 SVGAGI. The CDR3 here is CASSYRTGLNTEAFF. In DNA form, the CDR3 reads TGTGCCAGCAGTTACAGGACAGGCTTGAATACTGAAGCTTTCTTT.

This clonotype has a handful of counts. The chain is built from TRBV5-8 and TRBJ2-2; no reliable D call. Deletions cut 0 bases from V and 1 base from J, with 7 bases between. The CDR3 contains 15 residues. Germline-derived CDR1 and CDR2 are SGHTS and YDEGEE. The CDR3 DNA follows: TGTGCCAGCAGCTTGGGGGCCAGGAACACCGGGGAGCTGTTTTTT. Its protein is CASSLGARNTGELFF.

This clonotype was observed a handful of times. The V gene is TRBV11-3, the J gene TRBJ1-6, with D tentatively TRBD1 (5 bases). The V and J ends lost 2 bases and 7 bases respectively, with 9 bases between them. From germline, CDR1 is SGHNT and CDR2 YENEEA. The CDR3 runs 14 residues. The CDR3 here is CASSLCGGNSPLHF. Written as DNA, the CDR3 is TGTGCCAGCAGCTTATGCGGGGGGAATTCACCCCTCCACTTT.

In this sample, this clonotype turned up many times. J is TRBJ2-7 and V is TRBV4-2; D possibly uses TRBD1 or TRBD2 (6 bases each). CDR3 size: 15 residues. Trimming took 0 bases from V and 3 from J, leaving 12 bases between them. In germline, CDR1 is LGHNA, CDR2 YNFKEQ. CDR3 sequence: CASSQDDGGYYEQYF. The DNA of the CDR3 is TGTGCCAGCAGCCAAGATGACGGGGGCTACTACGAGCAGTACTTC.

Ten or more counts support this clonotype. The genes are TRBV20-1 and TRBJ1-5; TRBD1 aligns across 7 bases. The CDR3 extends over 16 amino acids. Trimming took 0 bases from V and 5 from J; bases not matched to a gene: 10. From germline, CDR1 is DFQATT and CDR2 SNEGSKA (reference sequence). In DNA, the CDR3 is TGCAGTGCTAGAGATGGAGGGACAGTTGGGTATCAGCCCCAGCATTTT. It is translated as CSARDGGTVGYQPQHF.

About this clonotype: A read error may account for a junction end that differs from germline. This chain uses TRBV6-5 with TRBJ1-2; D unresolved. Germline V gene data show CDR1 as MNHEY and CDR2 as SVGAGI. The CDR3 has 15 amino acids. The CDR3 spells CAGSYGRAVGYGYNF. The CDR3 bases are TGTGCCGGCAGTTACGGTCGGGCAGTCGGCTATGGCTACAACTTC.

This clonotype was picked up many times. The chain has TRBV20-1 and TRBJ2-2, with 10 bases lining up with TRBD2. Germline CDR1 and CDR2: DFQATT and SNEGSKA (reference sequence). With V trimmed by 2 bases and J by 7 bases, 13 bases remained unmatched. The CDR3 runs 17 residues. As DNA, the CDR3 is TGCAGTGCTAGACCACCTAGCGGGAGAGGGCTTCACGGGGAGCTGTTTTTT. Encoded protein: CSARPPSGRGLHGELFF.